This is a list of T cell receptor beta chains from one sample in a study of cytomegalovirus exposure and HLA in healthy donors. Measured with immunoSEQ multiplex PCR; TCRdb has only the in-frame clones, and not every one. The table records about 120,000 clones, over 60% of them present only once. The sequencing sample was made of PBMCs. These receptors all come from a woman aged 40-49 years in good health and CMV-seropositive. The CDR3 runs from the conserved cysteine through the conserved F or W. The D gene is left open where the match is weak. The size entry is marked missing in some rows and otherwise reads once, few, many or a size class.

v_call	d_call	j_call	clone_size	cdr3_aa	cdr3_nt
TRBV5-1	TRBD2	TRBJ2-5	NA	CASSLDGTSRETQYF	TGCGCCAGCAGCTTGGACGGGACTAGCCGAGAGACCCAGTACTTC
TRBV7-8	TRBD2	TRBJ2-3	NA	CASSFSGGADTQYF	TGTGCCAGCAGCTTCAGCGGGGGGGCAGATACGCAGTATTTT
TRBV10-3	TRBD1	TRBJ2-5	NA	CAISDSGTGGQETQYF	TGTGCCATCAGTGACTCCGGGACAGGGGGCCAAGAGACCCAGTACTTC
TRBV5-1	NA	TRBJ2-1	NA	CASSLAARDNEQFF	TGCGCCAGCAGCTTGGCCGCCCGAGACAATGAGCAGTTCTTC
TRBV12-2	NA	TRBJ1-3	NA	CASRYPGQGNSGNTIYF	TGTGCAAGTCGCTACCCGGGACAGGGAAACTCTGGAAACACCATATATTTT
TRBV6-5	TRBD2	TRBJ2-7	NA	CASSPGTNPTEQYF	TGTGCCAGCAGCCCCGGGACTAATCCTACCGAGCAGTACTTC
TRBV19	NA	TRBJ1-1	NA	CASSIMGRGAGKTEAFF	TGTGCCAGTAGTATAATGGGGAGGGGAGCAGGGAAAACTGAAGCTTTCTTT
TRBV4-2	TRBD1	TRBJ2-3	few	CASSQGLQGAEDTQYF	TGTGCCAGCAGCCAAGGTCTCCAGGGGGCGGAAGATACGCAGTATTTT
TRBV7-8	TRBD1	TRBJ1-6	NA	CASSLGGTGNNSPLHF	TGTGCCAGCAGCTTAGGGGGGACAGGGAATAATTCACCCCTCCACTTT
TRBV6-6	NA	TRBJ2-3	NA	CASSWRQEGRTDTQYF	TGTGCCAGCAGTTGGCGACAGGAAGGGCGCACAGATACGCAGTATTTT
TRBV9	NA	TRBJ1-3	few	CASSPRDNSGNTIYF	TGTGCCAGCAGCCCCAGGGACAACTCTGGAAACACCATATATTTT
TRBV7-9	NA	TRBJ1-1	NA	CASSYGRRTEAFF	TGTGCCAGCAGCTATGGCAGGCGCACTGAAGCTTTCTTT
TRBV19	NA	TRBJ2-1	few	CASSTVESSYNEQFF	TGTGCCAGTAGTACCGTAGAGAGCTCCTACAATGAGCAGTTCTTC
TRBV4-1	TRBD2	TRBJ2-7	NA	CASSTLAGPYEQYF	TGCGCCAGCAGTACGCTAGCGGGGCCCTACGAGCAGTACTTC
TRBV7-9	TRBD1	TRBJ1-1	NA	CASSLRPGTGSNTEAFF	TGTGCCAGCAGTTTACGTCCCGGGACAGGGTCGAACACTGAAGCTTTCTTT
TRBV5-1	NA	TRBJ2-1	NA	CASSLTAGGSYNEQFF	TGCGCCAGCAGCTTAACGGCAGGCGGGTCCTACAATGAGCAGTTCTTC
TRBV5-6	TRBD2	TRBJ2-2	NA	CASSYLTSGDTGELFF	TGTGCCAGCAGCTACTTGACTAGCGGGGACACCGGGGAGCTGTTTTTT